These T cell receptor beta chains were read from a single sample in a study of blood T cell repertoires in COVID-19. The data were produced by immunoSEQ multiplex PCR, yet TCRdb's version contains in-frame clones alone and is incomplete. The sample contains around 500,000 clones, 80% to 90% of which appear only once. The sequencing sample was made of peripheral blood. These receptors were taken from a human donor in a cohort sampled during active COVID-19. Each CDR3 is given with its conserved first and last residue. The order of the fields is clone size, V gene, J gene, D gene, CDR3 protein, CDR3 DNA. A D gene is named only where the DNA matches it firmly. Clone size is not always given. Where it is, it says once, few, many or a class for expanded clones.

-	TRBV4-2	TRBJ2-3	TRBD2	CASSPSGLAGGADTQYF	TGTGCCAGCAGCCCGTCGGGACTAGCGGGAGGGGCAGATACGCAGTATTTT
-	TRBV3-1/TRBV3-2	TRBJ2-2	-	CASSQVQGWAGPAGELFF	TGTGCCAGCAGCCAAGTCCAAGGTTGGGCGGGCCCCGCCGGGGAGCTGTTTTTT
few	TRBV5-1	TRBJ2-7	-	CASSLAGLSGVYEQYF	TGCGCCAGCAGCTTGGCCGGACTATCCGGCGTATACGAGCAGTACTTC
-	TRBV4-3	TRBJ2-1	-	CASSQAENRYNEQFF	TGCGCCAGCAGCCAGGCGGAGAACCGATACAATGAGCAGTTCTTC
-	TRBV7-9	TRBJ1-2	-	CASSLAPVYYGYTF	TGTGCCAGCAGCTTAGCCCCCGTCTACTATGGCTACACCTTC
-	TRBV2	TRBJ2-2	-	CAGAPGQDGELFF	TGTGCCGGGGCCCCTGGGCAGGACGGGGAGCTGTTTTTT
-	TRBV5-1	TRBJ1-1	-	CASSWATVMNTEAFF	TGCGCCAGCAGCTGGGCGACAGTCATGAACACTGAAGCTTTCTTT
-	TRBV28	TRBJ2-7	TRBD1	CASQRQGTPYEQYF	TGTGCCAGCCAGAGACAGGGTACCCCCTACGAGCAGTACTTC
-	TRBV9	TRBJ2-3	TRBD2	CASSVAAGAGTDTQYF	TGTGCCAGCAGCGTAGCGGCGGGAGCGGGGACAGATACGCAGTATTTT
once	TRBV5-6	TRBJ1-1	TRBD1	CASSRGTGATNTEAFF	TGTGCCAGCAGCCGAGGGACAGGGGCCACGAACACTGAAGCTTTCTTT
-	TRBV2	TRBJ2-7	-	CASSKNGVRQDEQYF	TGTGCCAGCTCGAAAAACGGGGTGAGGCAGGACGAGCAGTACTTC
-	TRBV7-2	TRBJ1-6	TRBD1	CAIKGQGTSPLHF	TGTGCCATAAAGGGACAGGGGACCTCACCCCTCCACTTT
-	TRBV6-2/TRBV6-3	TRBJ1-1	-	CASSSFIQQVNTEAFF	TGTGCCAGCAGTTCATTCATACAACAGGTGAACACTGAAGCTTTCTTT
-	TRBV9	TRBJ2-7	TRBD1	CASSVDRGSYEQYF	TGTGCCAGCAGCGTAGACAGGGGGTCCTACGAGCAGTACTTC
-	TRBV7-3	TRBJ2-6	-	CASSLNGAASGANVLTF	TGTGCCAGCAGCTTAAACGGAGCCGCCTCTGGGGCCAACGTCCTGACTTTC
-	TRBV5-1	TRBJ2-5	TRBD2	CASTQRGAQETQYF	TGCGCCAGTACACAGCGGGGGGCCCAAGAGACCCAGTACTTC
-	TRBV19	TRBJ2-1	-	CASTKRDNEQFF	TGTGCCAGTACCAAGCGGGACAATGAGCAGTTCTTC
-	TRBV11-3	TRBJ1-6	-	CASSSGPNSPLHF	TGTGCCAGCAGCTCTGGGCCAAATTCACCCCTCCACTTT
-	TRBV24-1	TRBJ2-3	-	CATTCRSSTDTQYF	TGTGCCACCACCTGCAGGTCTAGCACAGATACGCAGTATTTT
-	TRBV7-9	TRBJ2-7	TRBD2	CASSLGDYSYEQYF	TGTGCCAGCAGCTTAGGGGACTACTCCTACGAGCAGTACTTC
-	TRBV28	TRBJ1-3	TRBD1	CASSSGQDGNTIYF	TGTGCCAGCAGTTCGGGACAGGATGGAAACACCATATATTTT
-	TRBV6-5	TRBJ1-4	TRBD1	CASPYDRDEKLFF	TGTGCCAGCCCTTACGACAGGGACGAAAAACTGTTTTTT
once	TRBV29-1	TRBJ1-2	TRBD1	CSVLSGGGYTF	TGCAGCGTTTTGTCAGGGGGTGGCTACACCTTC
-	TRBV6-4	TRBJ1-3	-	CASTLNGDLSGNTIYF	TGTGCCAGCACTCTCAACGGGGATCTCTCTGGAAACACCATATATTTT
-	TRBV5-4	TRBJ2-5	TRBD2	CASSRRLAAYQETQYF	TGTGCCAGCAGCAGGAGACTAGCTGCGTACCAAGAGACCCAGTACTTC
-	TRBV23-1	TRBJ2-5	-	CASSQLKGQPEQETQYF	TGCGCCAGCAGTCAATTGAAGGGGCAGCCAGAACAAGAGACCCAGTACTTC
-	TRBV5-1	TRBJ1-4	-	CASSKTGGHEKLFF	TGCGCCAGCAGCAAGACAGGAGGCCATGAAAAACTGTTTTTT
-	TRBV5-5	TRBJ2-7	-	CASSLTGSLSYEQYF	TGTGCCAGCAGCTTAACAGGGAGCCTCTCCTACGAGCAGTACTTC
-	TRBV19	TRBJ2-6	-	CASSVDSSGANVLTF	TGTGCCAGTAGTGTGGACAGCTCTGGGGCCAACGTCCTGACTTTC
-	TRBV7-3	TRBJ2-1	TRBD2	CASSLTGGTSRDEQFF	TGTGCCAGCAGCTTAACGGGAGGGACTAGCAGAGATGAGCAGTTCTTC
-	TRBV24-1	TRBJ2-1	-	CATSVAGYGYGSEQFF	TGTGCCACCAGTGTGGCGGGGTATGGATACGGCAGTGAGCAGTTCTTC
-	TRBV30	TRBJ2-7	-	CAWNTGLREQYF	TGTGCCTGGAATACGGGTCTGAGAGAGCAGTACTTC
-	TRBV3-1/TRBV3-2	TRBJ1-2	TRBD1	CASSHRDRSSGYTF	TGTGCCAGCAGCCACCGGGACAGGTCTTCTGGCTACACCTTC
few	TRBV3-1/TRBV3-2	TRBJ1-3	-	CAARRSSGNTIYF	TGTGCAGCGCGTAGGAGCTCTGGAAACACCATATATTTT
-	TRBV2	TRBJ1-1	-	CASSERGIREVGTEAFF	TGTGCCAGCAGTGAGCGGGGCATAAGGGAAGTCGGAACTGAAGCTTTCTTT
once	TRBV30	TRBJ1-2	-	CAWSVGANYGYTF	TGTGCCTGGAGTGTAGGAGCTAACTATGGCTACACCTTC
-	TRBV6-4	TRBJ1-4	TRBD1	CASIEDRLPAVTNEKLFF	TGTGCCAGCATCGAGGACAGGCTACCCGCGGTAACTAATGAAAAACTGTTTTTT
-	TRBV5-1	TRBJ2-7	TRBD2	CASSIPGLAGGVYEQYF	TGCGCCAGCAGCATCCCGGGACTAGCGGGAGGGGTCTACGAGCAGTACTTC
-	TRBV1	TRBJ1-2	-	CTSSQDTSKHRGYTF	TGCACCAGCAGCCAAGATACGAGCAAGCATCGAGGCTACACCTTC
once	TRBV5-1	TRBJ1-2	TRBD1	CASSLDRGRQGYTF	TGCGCCAGCAGCTTGGACAGGGGGCGTCAAGGCTACACCTTC
few	TRBV27	TRBJ1-2	TRBD1	CASSPRQGYDYGYTF	TGTGCCAGCAGTCCGAGACAGGGGTACGACTATGGCTACACCTTC
-	TRBV2	TRBJ2-7	TRBD2	CASSDQRLASSYEQYF	TGTGCCAGCAGTGACCAGAGACTAGCTTCCTCCTACGAGCAGTACTTC
-	TRBV6-6	TRBJ1-4	-	CASSYSSGQRHEKLFF	TGTGCCAGCAGTTACTCTTCCGGACAGCGCCATGAAAAACTGTTTTTT
-	TRBV30	TRBJ1-2	-	CAWSVGPGGVNYGYTF	TGTGCCTGGAGTGTAGGGCCGGGAGGGGTTAACTATGGCTACACCTTC
once	TRBV7-9	TRBJ2-1	-	CASSLGLGESYNEQFF	TGTGCCAGCAGCTTAGGATTGGGCGAATCCTACAATGAGCAGTTCTTC
-	TRBV27	TRBJ2-7	TRBD2	CASSRYTSGTSGNEQYF	TGTGCCAGCAGTCGATATACCTCCGGGACTAGCGGGAACGAGCAGTACTTC
-	TRBV4-3	TRBJ2-5	-	CASSQDFTSRGEETQYF	TGCGCCAGCAGCCAAGATTTTACCTCTAGGGGCGAGGAGACCCAGTACTTC
-	TRBV5-3	TRBJ1-1	TRBD1	CARSRDRGFCDTEAFF	TGTGCCAGATCCCGGGACAGGGGTTTTTGTGACACTGAAGCTTTCTTT
-	TRBV10-3	TRBJ1-6	TRBD1	CAISDGSPDRGNSPLHF	TGTGCCATCAGTGACGGCTCCCCGGACAGGGGGAATTCACCCCTCCACTTT
-	TRBV5-4	TRBJ2-7	-	CASSPSTTLSSYEQYF	TGTGCCAGCAGCCCATCGACAACCCTAAGCTCCTACGAGCAGTACTTC
-	TRBV7-3	TRBJ1-3	-	CASSFDKGAGQALSGNTIYF	TGTGCCAGCAGCTTCGATAAAGGGGCAGGTCAGGCGCTCTCTGGAAACACCATATATTTT
-	TRBV15	TRBJ2-7	TRBD1	CATSLDRGASYEQYF	TGTGCCACCAGCCTTGACAGGGGTGCGAGTTACGAGCAGTACTTC
-	TRBV10-3	TRBJ1-1	TRBD1	CAISELDRVRMNTEAFF	TGTGCCATCAGTGAGTTGGACAGGGTGCGAATGAACACTGAAGCTTTCTTT
-	TRBV4-3	TRBJ2-3	TRBD2	CASSQGELAGGGDTQYF	TGCGCCAGCAGCCAAGGGGAACTAGCGGGGGGCGGAGATACGCAGTATTTT
-	TRBV2	TRBJ2-5	TRBD2	CASSFSGTSEETQYF	TGTGCCAGCAGCTTTTCTGGGACTAGCGAAGAGACCCAGTACTTC
-	TRBV6-5	TRBJ2-2	TRBD1	CATSPLDRATGELFF	TGTGCCACCTCCCCTCTAGACAGGGCAACCGGGGAGCTGTTTTTT
-	TRBV27	TRBJ1-4	-	CASSLGEGKLFF	TGTGCCAGCAGTTTAGGGGAGGGAAAACTGTTTTTT
few	TRBV28	TRBJ2-1	TRBD1	CASRTGGVLNEQFF	TGTGCCAGCAGGACAGGGGGAGTCTTGAATGAGCAGTTCTTC
-	TRBV19	TRBJ1-2	-	CASSPWGSRTIYGYTF	TGTGCCAGTAGCCCTTGGGGCTCTAGGACAATCTATGGCTACACCTTC
-	TRBV7-2	TRBJ2-7	-	CASSLQRGSFYEQYF	TGTGCCAGCAGCTTACAACGCGGGTCCTTCTACGAGCAGTACTTC